This T cell receptor beta chain came from a study of cytomegalovirus exposure and HLA in healthy donors. A remark on this clone: Its specificity is unknown.

In the PCR, 60 Vbeta and 13 Jbeta primers were used. Profiled with immunoSEQ multiplex PCR; TCRdb holds only in-frame clones, not every one. The repertoire holds 150,000 to 200,000 clones, with 80% as singletons. Findings and limits, study-wide: With later analysis, a missense DCLRE1C variant became linked to TCR beta V- and J-gene trimming. What was likely a sequencing artifact was a cluster of highly shared sequence variants. Being indistinguishable, some V segments were excluded, TRBV6-2 and TRBV6-3 among them.

The ends lost 2 bases at V and 4 bases at J; junction bases unmatched: 6. This CDR3 has 15 residues. Germline V gene lookup returns CDR1 SGHDN and CDR2 FVKESK. The clonotype originates from a man aged 25 to 40 in good health and CMV-seropositive. The gene calls are TRBV14 and TRBJ1-1; 8 bases are shared with TRBD1. Sample: PBMCs. The CDR3 protein is CASSQRTGGATEAFF. The CDR3 nucleotides read TGTGCCAGCAGCCAAAGAACAGGGGGGGCCACTGAAGCTTTCTTT.